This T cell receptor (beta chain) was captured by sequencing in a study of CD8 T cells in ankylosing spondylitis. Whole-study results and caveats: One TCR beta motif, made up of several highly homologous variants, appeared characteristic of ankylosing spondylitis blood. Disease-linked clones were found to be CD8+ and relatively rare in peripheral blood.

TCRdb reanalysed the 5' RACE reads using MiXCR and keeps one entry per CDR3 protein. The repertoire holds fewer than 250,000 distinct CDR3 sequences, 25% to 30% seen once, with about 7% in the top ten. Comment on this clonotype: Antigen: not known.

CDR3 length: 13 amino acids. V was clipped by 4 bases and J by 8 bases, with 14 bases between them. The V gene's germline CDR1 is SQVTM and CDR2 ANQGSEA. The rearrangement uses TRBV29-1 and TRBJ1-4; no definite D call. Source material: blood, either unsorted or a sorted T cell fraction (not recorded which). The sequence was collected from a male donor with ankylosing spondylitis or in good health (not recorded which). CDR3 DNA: TGCAGCGTTGTCTTCTCAGGCCAGGAAAAACTGTTTTTT. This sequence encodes CSVVFSGQEKLFF.